Reported below is one TCR beta chain. Its antigen is undetermined. The CDR3 loop spans 14 amino acids. V shed 3 bases, J shed 7 bases, and the junction held 7 bases outside the gene matches. Germline V gene lookup returns CDR1 MDHEN and CDR2 SYDVKM. The data stem from a study of T cell responses to AZD1222 COVID-19 vaccine. Findings and caveats of the study: The breadth and depth of Spike-specific TCRs increased once two AZD1222 doses had been given. Donors skewed white British and female; clonal diversity was possibly underestimated. Repertoire sampling occurred only after the peak T cell response. Just 5 or 6 AZD1222 recipients tested seropositive at baseline.

The repertoire was sequenced with immunoSEQ multiplex PCR; TCRdb's copy has only in-frame clones and lacks some. The sample consists of around 140,000 clones, about 89% of them appearing once. This material consisted of peripheral blood, taken 28 days after the second dose of the MenACWY control vaccine. This sequence was found in an adult who received the MenACWY meningococcal vaccine as a control. This chain joins TRBV28 and TRBJ2-7; 9 nucleotides line up with TRBD1. The chain's CDR3 is CASSFSGQGYEQYF. The CDR3 bases are TGTGCCAGCAGTTTTTCGGGACAGGGTTATGAGCAGTACTTC.